This TCR beta chain emerged from a study of regulatory T cells. About this clone: The antigen remains undetermined.

This CDR3 has 18 residues. Germline lookup yields CDR1 LNHDA and CDR2 SQIVND (reference sequence). V lost 6 bases and J lost 5; bases outside the gene matches: 12. Findings and caveats of the study: Hydrophobic residues at CDR3 positions 6 and 7 were enriched in conventional CD4+ T cells of CD3G-deficient patients.

Primers: 52 TRBV forward and 13 TRBJ reverse. Method: immunoSEQ multiplex PCR; TCRdb's copy keeps in-frame clones and lacks some. The repertoire holds about 32,000 clones, with 89% as singletons. The chain couples TRBV19 to TRBJ2-1; 14 nucleotides match TRBD2. This TCR was sampled from a person aged 18 to 30 with CD3G deficiency. Sequenced sample: conventional CD4+ T cells sorted from blood. CDR3 in DNA: TGTGCCAGTAGCGCCGGGACTAGCGGGAGAGTGATTAACAATGAGCAGTTCTTC. This codes for CASSAGTSGRVINNEQFF. Combining the CDR3 with reference TRBV19 and TRBJ2-1 gives the whole variable domain DGGITQSPKYLFRKEGQNVTLSCEQNLNHDAMYWYRQDPGQGLRLIYYSQIVNDFQKGDIAEGYSVSREKKESFPLTVTSAQKNPTAFYLCASSAGTSGRVINNEQFFGPGTRLTVL.